This T cell receptor beta chain was observed in a study of radiotherapy plus CTLA-4 blockade in lung cancer. TCRdb's copy holds only in-frame clones and misses some; the assay was immunoSEQ multiplex PCR. The sample lists some 74,000 clones, roughly 78% occurring once. Germline CDR1 is SGHTA and CDR2 is FQGNSA. Trimming shortened V by 5 bases and J by 5 bases, and 12 bases separated the two germline ends. CDR3 size: 14 residues. The input for sequencing was peripheral blood, taken from a patient treated with radiotherapy plus ipilimumab. This chain uses TRBV7-2 with TRBJ2-2; the D gene is possibly TRBD2 (5 bases). This TCR derives from a human donor with non-small cell lung cancer who had a complete response to radiotherapy plus ipilimumab. The CDR3 protein is CASSLERTTGELFF. CDR3 DNA: TGTGCCAGCAGCCTAGAGCGGACTACCGGGGAGCTGTTTTTT.